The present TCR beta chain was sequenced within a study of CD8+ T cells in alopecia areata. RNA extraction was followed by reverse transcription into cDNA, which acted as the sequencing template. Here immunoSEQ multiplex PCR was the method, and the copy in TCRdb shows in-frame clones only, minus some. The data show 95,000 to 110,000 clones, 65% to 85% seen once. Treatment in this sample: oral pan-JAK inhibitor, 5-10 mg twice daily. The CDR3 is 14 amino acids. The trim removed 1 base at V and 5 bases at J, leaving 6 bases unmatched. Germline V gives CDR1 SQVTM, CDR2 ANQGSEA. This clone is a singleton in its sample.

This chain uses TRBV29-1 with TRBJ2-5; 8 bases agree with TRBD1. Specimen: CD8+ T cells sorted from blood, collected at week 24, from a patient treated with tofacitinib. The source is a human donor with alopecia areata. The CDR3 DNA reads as TGCAGCGTTGAAGCGGACAGGGAGTGGGAGACCCAGTACTTC. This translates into CSVEADREWETQYF.